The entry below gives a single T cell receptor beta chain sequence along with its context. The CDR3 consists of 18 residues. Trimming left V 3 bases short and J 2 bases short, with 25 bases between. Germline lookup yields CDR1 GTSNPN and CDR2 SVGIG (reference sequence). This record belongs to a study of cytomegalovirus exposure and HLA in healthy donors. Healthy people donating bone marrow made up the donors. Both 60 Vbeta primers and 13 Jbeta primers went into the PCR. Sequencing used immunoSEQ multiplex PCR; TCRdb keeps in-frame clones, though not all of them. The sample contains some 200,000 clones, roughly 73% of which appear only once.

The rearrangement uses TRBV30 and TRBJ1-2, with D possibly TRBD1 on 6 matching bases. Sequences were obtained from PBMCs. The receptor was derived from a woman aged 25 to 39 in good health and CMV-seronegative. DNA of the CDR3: TGTGCCTGGAGGCGCATACAGGGTCTCGTAAGGGGAAACTATGGCTACACCTTC. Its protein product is CAWRRIQGLVRGNYGYTF.